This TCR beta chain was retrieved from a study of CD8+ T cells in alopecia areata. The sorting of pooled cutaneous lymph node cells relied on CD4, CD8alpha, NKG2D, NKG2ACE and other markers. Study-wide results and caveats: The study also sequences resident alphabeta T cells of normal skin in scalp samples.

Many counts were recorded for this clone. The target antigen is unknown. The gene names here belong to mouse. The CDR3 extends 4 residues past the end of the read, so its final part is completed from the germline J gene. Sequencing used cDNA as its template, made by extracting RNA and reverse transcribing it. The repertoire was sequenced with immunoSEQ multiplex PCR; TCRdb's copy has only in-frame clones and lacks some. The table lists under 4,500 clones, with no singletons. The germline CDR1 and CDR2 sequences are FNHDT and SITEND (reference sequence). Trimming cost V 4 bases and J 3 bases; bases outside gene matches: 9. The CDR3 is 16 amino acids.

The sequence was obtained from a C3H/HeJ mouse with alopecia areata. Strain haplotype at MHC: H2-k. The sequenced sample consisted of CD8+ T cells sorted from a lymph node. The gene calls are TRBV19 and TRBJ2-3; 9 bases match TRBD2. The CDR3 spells CASSPTGGLGAETLYF. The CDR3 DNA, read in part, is TGTGCCAGCAGTCCCACTGGGGGGCTGGGGGCAGAA.